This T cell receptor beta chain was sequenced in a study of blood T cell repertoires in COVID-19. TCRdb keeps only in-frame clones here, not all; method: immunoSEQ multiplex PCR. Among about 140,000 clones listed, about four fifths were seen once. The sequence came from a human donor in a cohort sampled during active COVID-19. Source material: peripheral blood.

CDR3 amino acids: CASRKTGTSDISRNNEQFF. The CDR3, as DNA: TGTGCCAGCAGGAAAACCGGGACTAGCGATATCAGTCGCAACAATGAGCAGTTCTTC. This chain links TRBV7-9 with TRBJ2-1, with 10 bases that match TRBD2. There are 19 residues in the CDR3. The ends lost 6 bases at V and 5 bases at J; junction bases unmatched: 19. Germline V gives CDR1 SEHNR, CDR2 FQNEAQ (reference sequence). The whole variable domain, filled in from reference TRBV7-9 and TRBJ2-1, reads DTGVSQNPRHKITKRGQNVTFRCDPISEHNRLYWYRQTLGQGPEFLTYFQNEAQLEKSRLLSDRFSAERPKGSFSTLEIQRTEQGDSAMYLCASRKTGTSDISRNNEQFFGPGTRLTVL.